This is a list of T cell receptor beta chains from one sample in a study of blood T cell repertoires in COVID-19. Method: immunoSEQ multiplex PCR; TCRdb's copy keeps in-frame clones and lacks some. The repertoire holds 150,000 to 200,000 clones, with 80% to 85% as singletons. The sequenced sample consisted of PBMCs or T cells enriched from blood (not recorded which). The receptors derive from a woman in her twenties or thirties who had been exposed to COVID-19. Each CDR3 is given with its conserved first and last residue. The order of the fields is CDR3 DNA, CDR3 protein, clone size, J gene, V gene, D gene, CDR3 length. The D gene is left open where the match is weak. Clone sizes are given selectively: once, few, many, or a class where the clone is expanded.

cdr3_nt: TGTGCCAGCAGGCTACAGGGCACCGGGGAGCTGTTTTTT; cdr3_aa: CASRLQGTGELFF; clone_size: -; j_call: TRBJ2-2; v_call: TRBV7-9; d_call: -; cdr3_length: 13
cdr3_nt: TGTGCCAGCAGTCTTGGTGGGCCCAATCAGCCCCAGCATTTT; cdr3_aa: CASSLGGPNQPQHF; clone_size: -; j_call: TRBJ1-5; v_call: TRBV27; d_call: -; cdr3_length: 14
cdr3_nt: TGTGCCAGCAGTTACGAGGACAGAGTAAACACTGAAGCTTTCTTT; cdr3_aa: CASSYEDRVNTEAFF; clone_size: once; j_call: TRBJ1-1; v_call: TRBV6-2/TRBV6-3; d_call: -; cdr3_length: 15
cdr3_nt: TGTGCCAGCAAGGGACAGTACAATGAGCAGTTCTTC; cdr3_aa: CASKGQYNEQFF; clone_size: -; j_call: TRBJ2-1; v_call: TRBV2; d_call: TRBD1; cdr3_length: 12
cdr3_nt: TGTGCCAGCAGTTCAGACAGGGAATGGGATTCACCCCTCCACTTT; cdr3_aa: CASSSDREWDSPLHF; clone_size: -; j_call: TRBJ1-6; v_call: TRBV27; d_call: TRBD1; cdr3_length: 15
cdr3_nt: TGTGCCAGCAGCAACTCCCCGACCGGGGAGCTGTTTTTT; cdr3_aa: CASSNSPTGELFF; clone_size: -; j_call: TRBJ2-2; v_call: TRBV12-3/TRBV12-4; d_call: -; cdr3_length: 13
cdr3_nt: TGTGCCAGCTCCCTCGACAGGGACGGCTACACCTTC; cdr3_aa: CASSLDRDGYTF; clone_size: -; j_call: TRBJ1-2; v_call: TRBV18; d_call: TRBD1; cdr3_length: 12
cdr3_nt: TGCGCCAGCAGCTTGTTTCAGGGCCCGAATAACTATGGCTACACCTTC; cdr3_aa: CASSLFQGPNNYGYTF; clone_size: few; j_call: TRBJ1-2; v_call: TRBV5-1; d_call: -; cdr3_length: 16
cdr3_nt: TGCGCCAGCAGCTCGCCCACCACGGGTGAGCAGTACTTC; cdr3_aa: CASSSPTTGEQYF; clone_size: -; j_call: TRBJ2-7; v_call: TRBV5-1; d_call: -; cdr3_length: 13
cdr3_nt: TGTGCCAGCAGCCTCAGGGGGGGCACAGATACGCAGTATTTT; cdr3_aa: CASSLRGGTDTQYF; clone_size: -; j_call: TRBJ2-3; v_call: TRBV11-3; d_call: -; cdr3_length: 14
cdr3_nt: TGCGCCAGCAGCTTCAATGGCCGCGAACAGGGCAACTATGGCTACACCTTC; cdr3_aa: CASSFNGREQGNYGYTF; clone_size: -; j_call: TRBJ1-2; v_call: TRBV5-1; d_call: -; cdr3_length: 17
cdr3_nt: TGTGCCAGCAGCTTAGCAGGGGGAGGCAATCAGCCCCAGCATTTT; cdr3_aa: CASSLAGGGNQPQHF; clone_size: -; j_call: TRBJ1-5; v_call: TRBV7-2; d_call: -; cdr3_length: 15
cdr3_nt: TGCGCCAGCAGTGGACGACAGGCCCCTTACGAGCAGTACTTC; cdr3_aa: CASSGRQAPYEQYF; clone_size: -; j_call: TRBJ2-7; v_call: TRBV10-1; d_call: -; cdr3_length: 14
cdr3_nt: TGTGCCAGCAGCAGTGCGGGATATGGCGATTCACCCCTCCACTTT; cdr3_aa: CASSSAGYGDSPLHF; clone_size: -; j_call: TRBJ1-6; v_call: TRBV7-8; d_call: -; cdr3_length: 15
cdr3_nt: TGTGCCAGCAGCTTGACAGGTGAAGCTTTCTTT; cdr3_aa: CASSLTGEAFF; clone_size: -; j_call: TRBJ1-1; v_call: TRBV5-4; d_call: -; cdr3_length: 11
cdr3_nt: TGTGCCAGCAGCCAAGAGTGGAGGGGCGAGCAGTACTTC; cdr3_aa: CASSQEWRGEQYF; clone_size: -; j_call: TRBJ2-7; v_call: TRBV14; d_call: -; cdr3_length: 13
cdr3_nt: TGTGCCAGCAGCTTAGACAGGCCAACTAATGAAAAACTGTTTTTT; cdr3_aa: CASSLDRPTNEKLFF; clone_size: -; j_call: TRBJ1-4; v_call: TRBV7-9; d_call: -; cdr3_length: 15
cdr3_nt: TGTGCCAGCACTCCCAGCGGGGCACAAGAGACCCAGTACTTC; cdr3_aa: CASTPSGAQETQYF; clone_size: -; j_call: TRBJ2-5; v_call: TRBV3-1/TRBV3-2; d_call: TRBD2; cdr3_length: 14
cdr3_nt: TGTGCCAGCAGCTTACAACTGGACAGGTTCTATGGCTACACCTTC; cdr3_aa: CASSLQLDRFYGYTF; clone_size: -; j_call: TRBJ1-2; v_call: TRBV5-4; d_call: TRBD1; cdr3_length: 15
cdr3_nt: TGTGCCAGCAGCCAGACAGTTAGCTCCTACAATGAGCAGTTCTTC; cdr3_aa: CASSQTVSSYNEQFF; clone_size: -; j_call: TRBJ2-1; v_call: TRBV19; d_call: -; cdr3_length: 15
cdr3_nt: TGTGCCAGTAGTATAGATCTCGCCTACGAGCAGTACTTC; cdr3_aa: CASSIDLAYEQYF; clone_size: -; j_call: TRBJ2-7; v_call: TRBV19; d_call: -; cdr3_length: 13
cdr3_nt: TGTGCCAGCAGCCAAGATGGACAGGCCCTTCGCATCTATGGCTACACCTTC; cdr3_aa: CASSQDGQALRIYGYTF; clone_size: -; j_call: TRBJ1-2; v_call: TRBV3-1/TRBV3-2; d_call: TRBD1; cdr3_length: 17
cdr3_nt: TGTGCCAGCAGTGCTCAGGGACAGGGGGCTGGTGGTCAGCCCCAGCATTTT; cdr3_aa: CASSAQGQGAGGQPQHF; clone_size: -; j_call: TRBJ1-5; v_call: TRBV2; d_call: TRBD1; cdr3_length: 17